The 18 T cell receptor beta chains given below trace back to one sample, sequenced in a study of cytomegalovirus exposure and HLA in healthy donors. Primers for the PCR totalled 60 Vbeta and 13 Jbeta. Some clones are missing from TCRdb's copy, which holds only in-frame ones; the method was immunoSEQ multiplex PCR. The sample has about 120,000 clones, 50% to 80% seen once; the top ten hold around 8.8%. Sequencing used PBMCs. These receptor sequences come from a woman between 40 and 50 years old in good health and CMV-seropositive.

The chain has TRBV10-1 and TRBJ2-7; D possibly corresponds to TRBD1 (5 bases). There are 17 residues in the CDR3. Trimming removed 6 bases from V and 1 base from J, with 22 bases in between. Germline CDR1 and CDR2: WNHNN and SYGVQD (reference sequence). The CDR3 protein is CASRHPTQVGRSYEQYF. CDR3 nucleotides: TGCGCCAGCAGGCACCCCACACAGGTCGGTCGATCCTACGAGCAGTACTTC.

This clone was detected only a few times. The chain has TRBV5-1 and TRBJ2-7; TRBD2 matches 9 bases. The V gene's germline CDR1 is SGHRS and CDR2 YFSETQ. After removal of 5 bases from V and 4 bases from J, the junction contained 7 bases not matched to a gene. The CDR3 runs 14 residues. CDR3 DNA sequence: TGCGCCAGCAGTTTAAGCGGGGGGACGTACGAGCAGTACTTC. This encodes CASSLSGGTYEQYF.

This chain uses TRBV30 with TRBJ1-4; D unclear. The CDR3 spans 13 residues. CDR1 and CDR2 (germline): GTSNPN, SVGIG (reference sequence). V lost 2 bases to trimming and J lost 8 bases, with 12 bases between them. CDR3 residues: CAWSSERREKLFF. CDR3 sequence (DNA): TGTGCCTGGAGTTCCGAACGGAGGGAAAAACTGTTTTTT.

The chain recombines TRBV7-9 with TRBJ2-7, with D perhaps TRBD1 (6 bases). The V end lost 4 bases, the J end lost 0 bases, and 16 bases lay between the germline ends. In germline, CDR1 is SEHNR, CDR2 FQNEAQ (reference sequence). The CDR3 consists of 16 residues. For the CDR3, the DNA is TGTGCCAGCAGCTGGGACACCCGAGGGAGCTCCTACGAGCAGTACTTC. The encoded protein is CASSWDTRGSSYEQYF.

The chain is built from TRBV28 and TRBJ2-7, with TRBD2 matching over 9 bases. The germline gives CDR1 MDHEN, CDR2 SYDVKM. The trim removed 2 bases at V and 2 bases at J, leaving 1 base unmatched. The CDR3 runs to 14 residues. The chain's CDR3 is CASSLVAGAYEQYF. The CDR3 coding sequence is TGTGCCAGCAGTTTAGTAGCGGGGGCCTACGAGCAGTACTTC.

This clone appeared once. The chain recombines TRBV5-5 with TRBJ1-5, with D possibly TRBD1 on 5 matching bases. The V and J ends lost 4 bases and 6 bases respectively, with 20 bases between them. CDR3 size: 16 residues. Germline lookup yields CDR1 SGHKS and CDR2 YYEKEE (reference sequence). This CDR3 reads CASSPGVLGRGQPQHF. Written as DNA, the CDR3 is TGTGCCAGCAGCCCCGGTGTCTTGGGGCGGGGTCAGCCCCAGCATTTT.

The chain carries TRBV19 and TRBJ2-1; 9 positions match TRBD1. The V and J ends lost 6 bases and 6 bases, in that order; junction bases with no gene match: 9. Germline V lookup: CDR1 LNHDA, CDR2 SQIVND (reference sequence). The CDR3 loop spans 15 amino acids. CDR3 sequence reads: CASSRSGTGINEQFF. DNA for the CDR3: TGTGCCAGTAGCCGATCCGGGACAGGGATCAATGAGCAGTTCTTC. Full variable domain (remainder filled in from reference TRBV19 and TRBJ2-1): DGGITQSPKYLFRKEGQNVTLSCEQNLNHDAMYWYRQDPGQGLRLIYYSQIVNDFQKGDIAEGYSVSREKKESFPLTVTSAQKNPTAFYLCASSRSGTGINEQFFGPGTRLTVL.

This clone is a singleton in its sample. This sequence joins TRBV28 and TRBJ2-5; tentatively, D is TRBD2 (6 bases). This CDR3 has 15 residues. Germline CDR1 reads MDHEN; CDR2 reads SYDVKM. The V end lost 3 bases, the J end lost 2 bases, and 13 bases lay between the germline ends. The DNA for the CDR3 is TGTGCCAGCAGTTTGCTAGCGTTGGTTCAAGAGACCCAGTACTTC. Translated: CASSLLALVQETQYF.

This chain uses TRBV2 with TRBJ1-2; no clear D gene. The germline V gene encodes CDR1 SNHLY and CDR2 FYNNEI. V lost 3 bases and J lost 7, with 12 bases in between. The CDR3 covers 13 residues. CDR3 nucleotide sequence: TGTGCCAGCAGTGATAGTGTCGCTACTGGCTACACCTTC. Translated, it gives CASSDSVATGYTF.

This clone was picked up a small number of times. The germline gene is not matched at one end of the junction; a read error may be the cause. V usage is TRBV30 and J usage is TRBJ2-7; 7 bases line up with TRBD1. The V gene's germline CDR1 is GTSNPN and CDR2 SVGIG (reference sequence). This CDR3 has 13 residues. CDR3 nucleotides: TGTGCCTGGAGTCCCCAACCGGCGACAGGGACGGACTTC. Translated: CAWSPQPATGTDF.

This chain links TRBV6-1 with TRBJ1-1; D might be TRBD1 (5 bases). Trimming took off 8 bases at V and 1 base at J, with 14 bases between the two ends. The CDR3 consists of 14 residues. Germline V lookup: CDR1 MNHNS, CDR2 SASEGT. CDR3 nucleotides: TGTGCCAGCCTATCGGGCAGGGCGAACACTGAAGCTTTCTTT. Translated, it gives CASLSGRANTEAFF.

This clone showed up just a few times. CDR3 sequence (DNA): TGTGCCAGCAGTACAGGGGGGACCGCTCCCTACGAGCAGTACTTC. This codes for CASSTGGTAPYEQYF. The chain has TRBV6-1 and TRBJ2-7, with 8 bases identical to TRBD1. The V segment lost 5 bases and the J segment 2 bases; nucleotides outside the gene matches: 8. The CDR3 length is 15 residues. Looked up from germline, CDR1 is MNHNS and CDR2 is SASEGT.

V gene TRBV7-3 combines with J gene TRBJ2-1; 9 bases are a match to TRBD2. With V trimmed by 5 bases and J by 4 bases, 6 bases remained unmatched. Germline assignment: CDR1 SGHTA and CDR2 FQGTGA. This CDR3 is built from 15 residues. Here the CDR3 reads CASSPSSGKYNEQFF. Written as DNA, the CDR3 is TGTGCCAGCAGCCCCTCTAGCGGGAAGTACAATGAGCAGTTCTTC.

In its sample, this clone was seen a few times. This rearrangement joins TRBV5-1 to TRBJ1-1; 8 bases are shared with TRBD1. The CDR3 length is 15 residues. Germline-derived CDR1 and CDR2 are SGHRS and YFSETQ. V was clipped by 4 bases and J by 0 bases; unmatched bases: 5. The CDR3 DNA is TGCGCCAGCAGCGCAGGGGGCGGGCTGAACACTGAAGCTTTCTTT. This translates into CASSAGGGLNTEAFF.

This clone has a handful of counts. The chain combines TRBV6-5 with TRBJ1-2; 9 nucleotides align to TRBD1. The CDR3 consists of 15 residues. J gave up 2 bases and V 0 bases, and 1 base lay outside the gene matches. The germline V gene encodes CDR1 MNHEY and CDR2 SVGAGI. The CDR3 region is CASSYSGQGNYGYTF. The CDR3 DNA reads TGTGCCAGCAGTTACTCGGGACAGGGAAACTATGGCTACACCTTC.

V is TRBV19 and J is TRBJ2-1; 9 nucleotides line up with TRBD1. The CDR3 runs to 14 residues. CDR1 is LNHDA, CDR2 SQIVND, per germline (reference sequence). J gave up 5 bases and V 5 bases, and 4 bases lay outside the gene matches. CDR3 residues: CASSAGTGNNEQFF. CDR3 DNA: TGTGCCAGTAGTGCCGGGACAGGGAACAATGAGCAGTTCTTC.

The V and J genes are TRBV30 and TRBJ2-1; D not certain. The CDR3 is made up of 13 amino acids. Trimming left V 0 bases short and J 4 bases short, with 7 bases between. Germline assignment: CDR1 GTSNPN and CDR2 SVGIG (reference sequence). Here the CDR3 DNA reads TGTGCCTGGAGTGTCTACGGGTACAATGAGCAGTTCTTC. Protein product: CAWSVYGYNEQFF.

The rearrangement links TRBV28 to TRBJ2-5; D might be TRBD1 (6 bases). Germline lookup yields CDR1 MDHEN and CDR2 SYDVKM. Trimming removed 6 bases at V and 4 bases at J, with 15 bases between. There are 14 residues in the CDR3. The CDR3 region is CASRHTGMGETQYF. CDR3 DNA sequence: TGTGCCAGCAGACACACAGGGATGGGAGAGACCCAGTACTTC.